The following is a T cell receptor (beta chain) sequence with its context. CD8 cells classed as naive were CD45RO-negative and positively selected for CCR7, excluding terminally differentiated effector memory CD45RA+ cells. Donors, without exception, were Caucasian adults residing in Nashville, Tennessee. Germline CDR1 and CDR2: LGHNA and YSLEER. The CDR3 covers 15 residues. The junction had 5 bases not matched to a gene; V was cut back by 1 base and J by 5 bases. The data stem from a study of shared clonotypes between healthy human individuals. This table comes from immunoSEQ multiplex PCR, and its TCRdb copy is limited to in-frame clones, with some not included. The sample includes millions of clones, roughly 94% seen only once; the top ten take 0.85% to 1.2%.

This receptor was taken from a man younger than 35 in good health. The V and J genes are TRBV4-3 and TRBJ2-3; TRBD2 matches at 8 bases. Source material: naive CD8+ T cells sorted from blood. Written as DNA, the CDR3 is TGCGCCAGCAGCCAAGGTGCGGGAGGCGGAGATACGCAGTATTTT. It codes for CASSQGAGGGDTQYF.